The 11 T cell receptor beta chains below were found in one sample sequenced in a study of blood T cells in healthy people across ages. A sample-barcoded 5' primer and a J-beta primer mix were used in a second PCR of roughly 7 to 11 cycles. TCRdb re-analysed the 5' RACE reads in MiXCR, keeping a single row per CDR3 protein. Seen here are 1.5 million to 2 million distinct CDR3 sequences, about 32% observed once, and the top ten hold 10% to 12%. What was sequenced was blood. All receptors derive from a woman aged 30 to 39 in good health.

This sequence joins TRBV6-1 and TRBJ1-5, with D uncertain. Germline V gene lookup returns CDR1 MNHNS and CDR2 SASEGT. Trimming removed 3 bases at V and 2 bases at J, with 8 bases between. The CDR3 totals 14 residues. The CDR3 DNA sequence: TGTGCCAGCAGTGAGGTACCGGGCAATCAGCCCCAGCATTTT. Its translation: CASSEVPGNQPQHF.

This chain joins TRBV6-5 and TRBJ2-1, with 11 bases that match TRBD2. With V trimmed by 4 bases and J by 2 bases, 7 bases remained unmatched. Germline V CDR1 and CDR2: MNHEY, SVGAGI. The CDR3 length is 17 residues. The CDR3 nucleotides read TGTGCCAGCAGTTGGCTGGCTAGCGGGGGGACCTACAATGAGCAGTTCTTC. Residues: CASSWLASGGTYNEQFF.

J is TRBJ2-5 and V is TRBV9; 7 nucleotides align to TRBD2. This CDR3 spans 15 amino acids. Germline lookup yields CDR1 SGDLS and CDR2 YYNGEE. The trim removed 6 bases at V and 2 bases at J, leaving 10 bases unmatched. In nucleotides, the CDR3 is TGTGCCAGCACTTATGCTAGCGGTTCTCAAGAGACCCAGTACTTC. It codes for CASTYASGSQETQYF. The complete variable domain, with remaining parts taken from reference TRBV9 and TRBJ2-5, reads DSGVTQTPKHLITATGQRVTLRCSPRSGDLSVYWYQQSLDQGLQFLIQYYNGEERAKGNILERFSAQQFPDLHSELNLSSLELGDSALYFCASTYASGSQETQYFGPGTRLLVL.

This clonotype was seen a single time. J is TRBJ1-2 and V is TRBV5-1; D gene ambiguous. This CDR3 has 14 residues. Trimming took 4 bases from V and 5 from J, leaving 15 bases between them. In germline, CDR1 is SGHRS, CDR2 YFSETQ. CDR3 nucleotide sequence: TGCGCCAGCAGCGTACAAGTGGAGGTTTATGGCTACACCTTC. Encoded protein: CASSVQVEVYGYTF.

The V gene is TRBV5-6, the J gene TRBJ2-5; D may be TRBD1 (6 bases). The CDR3 totals 13 residues. Germline CDR1 and CDR2: SGHDT and YYEEEE. Trimming took off 2 bases at V and 4 bases at J, with 9 bases between the two ends. For the CDR3, the DNA is TGTGCCAGCAGCTTTTGGGGGCCAGAGACCCAGTACTTC. This sequence encodes CASSFWGPETQYF. The entire variable domain, with the rest obtained from reference TRBV5-6 and TRBJ2-5, is as follows: DAGVTQSPTHLIKTRGQQVTLRCSPKSGHDTVSWYQQALGQGPQFIFQYYEEEERQRGNFPDRFSGHQFPNYSSELNVNALLLGDSALYLCASSFWGPETQYFGPGTRLLVL.

In this sample, this clonotype turned up a few times. The V and J genes are TRBV7-9 and TRBJ2-1; a weak D match, TRBD2 (6 bases). CDR1 and CDR2 (germline): SEHNR, FQNEAQ (reference sequence). There are 15 residues in the CDR3. V was pared by 6 bases and J by 2 bases, with 14 bases between. CDR3 amino acids: CASSRREMPYNEQFF. The DNA for the CDR3 is TGTGCCAGCAGTCGCCGGGAGATGCCCTACAATGAGCAGTTCTTC.

The CDR3, as DNA: TGTGCCAGCAGTTACTCGACAGTAGCGGGGGGGCCCCAAAGCACAGATACGCAGTATTTT. It codes for CASSYSTVAGGPQSTDTQYF. The rearrangement links TRBV6-2 or TRBV6-3 to TRBJ2-3, with 11 bases fitting TRBD2. The CDR3 extends over 20 amino acids. From germline, CDR1 is MNHEY and CDR2 SVGEGT. The junction had 11 bases not matched to a gene; V was cut back by 0 bases and J by 0 bases.

The chain links TRBV12-3 or TRBV12-4 to TRBJ2-5, with no clear D. Trimming shortened V by 7 bases and J by 5 bases, and 14 bases separated the two germline ends. This CDR3 region has 13 residues. This CDR3 reads CASNGREGETQYF. CDR3 sequence (DNA): TGTGCCAGCAATGGTAGAGAAGGGGAGACCCAGTACTTC.

This clonotype turned up a few times. This rearrangement joins TRBV6-6 to TRBJ1-2; 9 nucleotides align to TRBD1. Germline trimming cut 8 bases from V and 4 bases from J; bases unmatched to any gene: 8. Germline CDR1 is MNHNY and CDR2 is SVGAGI (reference sequence). CDR3 length equals 14 residues. The CDR3 nucleotides are TGTGCCAGCCGTACAGGGGGCTCTCGCTATGGCTACACCTTC. Protein sequence: CASRTGGSRYGYTF.

This clonotype has a handful of counts. V gene TRBV3-1 combines with J gene TRBJ1-1, with a possible D match to TRBD1 (6 bases). Germline CDR1 LGHDT, CDR2 YNNKEL (reference sequence). The germline V and J ends were trimmed by 4 bases and 5 bases, with 14 bases remaining between them. CDR3 size: 14 residues. The CDR3 spells CASSRNREGTEAFF. CDR3 bases: TGTGCCAGCAGCCGAAACAGGGAGGGTACTGAAGCTTTCTTT.

The V call is TRBV15, the J call TRBJ2-7; 7 nucleotides align to TRBD2. CDR1 LNHNV and CDR2 YYDKDF come from the germline V gene (reference sequence). This CDR3 spans 13 amino acids. V shed 8 bases and J 4 bases; nucleotides not matched to a gene: 8. The CDR3 sequence: CATGTTRGYEQYF. The DNA for the CDR3 is TGTGCCACCGGGACTACCCGGGGTTACGAGCAGTACTTC.